This T cell receptor beta chain was profiled in a study of blood T cell repertoires in COVID-19. Overall study context: There were acute and convalescent COVID-19 samples, and they came from the United States, Italy and Spain. T cells, B-cell-depleted T cells, or PBMCs provided the cDNA or gDNA that served as material.

Method: immunoSEQ multiplex PCR; TCRdb's copy keeps in-frame clones and lacks some. Among about 170,000 clones, about 87% were seen once, and the ten largest hold roughly 2.4%. Per the germline V gene, CDR1 is SNHLY and CDR2 is FYNNEI. The CDR3 contains 13 residues. With 8 bases removed from V and 4 bases from J, the gap between germline ends came to 15 bases. Patients from Seattle were sampled longitudinally, starting during active infection. Sample: peripheral blood. This sequence joins TRBV2 and TRBJ2-7, with a weak D call TRBD1 (5 bases). This receptor was identified in a woman of 80 years or more with COVID-19, enrolled during active disease. The CDR3 protein is CASSSGWVYEQYF. DNA for the CDR3: TGTGCCAGCTCTTCAGGGTGGGTGTACGAGCAGTACTTC.